The table lists the clone carrying this TCR beta chain with many counts. Antigen specificity is unknown. CDR3 length: 12 residues. With 6 bases removed from V and 11 bases from J, the gap between germline ends came to 13 bases. Germline CDR1 and CDR2: MNHEY and SVGEGT. This record belongs to a study of T cells in Graves' hyperthyroidism and ophthalmopathy. Overall study results and limits: Clonotypes that were expanded in thyroid above 0.001 mostly appeared in blood too. The model's output predicted ophthalmopathy at a median of around 6.9 months prior to onset. Ophthalmopathy and stable hyperthyroidism were told apart by a 13 V-J model.

Amplification yielded TCR beta CDR3 regions, with RNA transcripts as the source. During a first-round RT-PCR of the TCR CDR3, the HTBI primer set was used. TCRdb reprocessed the multiplex PCR reads via MiXCR and lists one record per CDR3 protein. The sample lists hundreds of thousands of distinct CDR3 sequences; 16% were seen once. PBMCs were collected from an approximately 9.3 ml volume of fresh peripheral blood. The material sequenced was blood. V usage is TRBV6-2 or TRBV6-3 and J usage is TRBJ1-4; D is uncertain. The source of this sequence is a woman aged 40 to 50 with Graves' ophthalmopathy. In DNA form, the CDR3 reads TGTGCCAGCAGCACCACGACGGAGAAACTGTTTTTT. Protein: CASSTTTEKLFF.